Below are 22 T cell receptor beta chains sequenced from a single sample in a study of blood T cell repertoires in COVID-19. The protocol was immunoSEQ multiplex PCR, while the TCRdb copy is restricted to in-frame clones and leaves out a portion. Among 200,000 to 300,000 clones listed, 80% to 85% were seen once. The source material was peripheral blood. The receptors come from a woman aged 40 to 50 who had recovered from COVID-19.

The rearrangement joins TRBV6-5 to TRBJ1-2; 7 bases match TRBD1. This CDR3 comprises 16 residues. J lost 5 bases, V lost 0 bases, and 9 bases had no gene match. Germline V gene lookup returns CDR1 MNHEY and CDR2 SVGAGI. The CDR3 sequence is CASSYSAPSTGYGYTF. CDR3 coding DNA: TGTGCCAGCAGTTACTCAGCCCCCTCGACAGGGTATGGCTACACCTTC.

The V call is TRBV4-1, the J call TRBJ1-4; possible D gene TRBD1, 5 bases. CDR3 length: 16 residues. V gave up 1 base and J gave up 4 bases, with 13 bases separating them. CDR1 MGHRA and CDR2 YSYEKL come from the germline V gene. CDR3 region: CASSQGPSRVNEKLFF. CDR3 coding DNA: TGCGCCAGCAGCCAAGGGCCATCCAGGGTTAATGAAAAACTGTTTTTT.

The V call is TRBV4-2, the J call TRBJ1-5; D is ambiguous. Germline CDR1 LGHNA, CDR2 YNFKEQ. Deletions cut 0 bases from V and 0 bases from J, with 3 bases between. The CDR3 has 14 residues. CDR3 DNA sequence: TGTGCCAGCAGCCAAGACTCTAGCAATCAGCCCCAGCATTTT. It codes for CASSQDSSNQPQHF.

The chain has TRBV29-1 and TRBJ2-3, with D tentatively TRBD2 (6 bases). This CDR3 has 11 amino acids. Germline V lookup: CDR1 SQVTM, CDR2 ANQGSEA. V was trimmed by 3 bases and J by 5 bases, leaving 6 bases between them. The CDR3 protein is CSVDGGDTQYF. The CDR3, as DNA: TGCAGCGTTGACGGGGGAGATACGCAGTATTTT.

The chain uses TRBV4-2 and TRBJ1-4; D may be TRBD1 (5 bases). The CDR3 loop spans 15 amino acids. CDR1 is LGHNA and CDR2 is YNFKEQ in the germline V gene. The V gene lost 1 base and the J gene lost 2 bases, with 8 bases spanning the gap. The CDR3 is CASSQGRGTNEKLFF. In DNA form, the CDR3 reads TGTGCCAGCAGCCAAGGAAGGGGTACTAATGAAAAACTGTTTTTT.

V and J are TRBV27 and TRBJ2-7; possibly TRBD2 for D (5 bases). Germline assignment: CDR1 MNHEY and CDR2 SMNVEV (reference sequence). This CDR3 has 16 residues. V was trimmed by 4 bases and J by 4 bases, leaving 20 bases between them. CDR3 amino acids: CASSWYGRTQVYEQYF. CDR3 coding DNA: TGTGCCAGCAGTTGGTACGGACGGACTCAAGTTTACGAGCAGTACTTC.

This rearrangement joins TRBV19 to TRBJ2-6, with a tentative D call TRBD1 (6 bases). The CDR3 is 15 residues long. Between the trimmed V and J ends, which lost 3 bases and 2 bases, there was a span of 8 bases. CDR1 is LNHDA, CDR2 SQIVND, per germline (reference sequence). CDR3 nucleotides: TGTGCCAGTAGTATCACAGGGCCTGGGGCCAACGTCCTGACTTTC. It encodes CASSITGPGANVLTF.

The CDR3 nucleotides read TGTGCCAGCAGCTCGGGACAGGGGGCGCGGAATGAGCAGTTCTTC. Translation: CASSSGQGARNEQFF. The rearrangement links TRBV11-2 to TRBJ2-1; 12 nucleotides line up with TRBD1. V was pared by 4 bases and J by 7 bases, with 5 bases of the junction left unmatched. In germline, CDR1 is SGHAT, CDR2 FQNNGV. The CDR3 has 15 amino acids.

The CDR3 nucleotides are TGTGCCAGCAGCTTAGACGCGAACTACAATGAGCAGTTCTTC. It codes for CASSLDANYNEQFF. J is TRBJ2-1 and V is TRBV7-9; D gene uncertain. This CDR3 has 14 residues. V gave up 1 base and J gave up 3 bases, with 7 bases separating them. The germline CDR1 and CDR2 sequences are SEHNR and FQNEAQ (reference sequence).

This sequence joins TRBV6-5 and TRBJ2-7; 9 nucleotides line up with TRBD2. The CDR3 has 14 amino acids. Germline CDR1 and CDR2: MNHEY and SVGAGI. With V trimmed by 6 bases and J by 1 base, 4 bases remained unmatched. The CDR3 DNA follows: TGTGCCAGCAGGAGGCTAGCGGGATCCTACGAGCAGTACTTC. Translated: CASRRLAGSYEQYF.

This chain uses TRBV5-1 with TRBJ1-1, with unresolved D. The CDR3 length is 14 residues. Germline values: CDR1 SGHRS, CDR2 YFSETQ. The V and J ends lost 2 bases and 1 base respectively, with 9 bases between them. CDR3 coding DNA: TGCGCCAGCAGCTTACGTCGGGGGAACACTGAAGCTTTCTTT. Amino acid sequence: CASSLRRGNTEAFF.

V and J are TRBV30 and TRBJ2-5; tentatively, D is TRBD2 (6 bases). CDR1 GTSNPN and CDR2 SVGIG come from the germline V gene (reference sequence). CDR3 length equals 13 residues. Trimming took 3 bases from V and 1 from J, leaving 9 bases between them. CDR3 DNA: TGTGCCTGGAGCCCGGGGGTCCAAGAGACCCAGTACTTC. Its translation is CAWSPGVQETQYF.

This chain's CDR3 is CASSLVGAGYNEQFF. CDR3 in DNA: TGTGCCAGCAGCTTGGTTGGGGCAGGCTACAATGAGCAGTTCTTC. The rearrangement links TRBV5-4 to TRBJ2-1, with D possibly matching TRBD1 (5 bases). V was clipped by 0 bases and J by 3 bases, with 10 bases between them. This CDR3 region has 15 residues. CDR1 is SGHNT, CDR2 YYREEE, per germline (reference sequence).

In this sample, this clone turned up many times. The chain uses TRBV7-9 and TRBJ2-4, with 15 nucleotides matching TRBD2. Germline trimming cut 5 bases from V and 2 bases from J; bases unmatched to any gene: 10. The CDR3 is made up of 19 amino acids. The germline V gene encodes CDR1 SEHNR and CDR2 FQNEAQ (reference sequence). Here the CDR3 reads CASSAPGTSGGTSKNIQYF. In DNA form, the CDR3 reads TGTGCCAGCAGCGCCCCCGGGACTAGCGGGGGGACGTCCAAAAACATTCAGTACTTC.

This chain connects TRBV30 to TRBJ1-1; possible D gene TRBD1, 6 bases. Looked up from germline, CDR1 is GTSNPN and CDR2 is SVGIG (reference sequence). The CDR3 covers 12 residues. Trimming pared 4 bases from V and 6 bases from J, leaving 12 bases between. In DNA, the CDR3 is TGTGCCTGGAAGTTAGGGGGACCTGAAGCTTTCTTT. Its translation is CAWKLGGPEAFF.

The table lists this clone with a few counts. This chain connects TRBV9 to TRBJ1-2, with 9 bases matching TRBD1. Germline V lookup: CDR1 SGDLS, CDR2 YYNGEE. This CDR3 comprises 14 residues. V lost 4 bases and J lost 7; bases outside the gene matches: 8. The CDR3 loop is CASSNTGGAGGYTF. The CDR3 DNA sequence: TGTGCCAGCAGCAATACAGGGGGCGCAGGTGGCTACACCTTC.

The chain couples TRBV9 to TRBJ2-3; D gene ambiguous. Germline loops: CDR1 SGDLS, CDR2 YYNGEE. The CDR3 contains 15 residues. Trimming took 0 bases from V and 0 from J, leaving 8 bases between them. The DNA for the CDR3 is TGTGCCAGCAGCGTAGTTCCGCGCAGCACAGATACGCAGTATTTT. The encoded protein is CASSVVPRSTDTQYF.

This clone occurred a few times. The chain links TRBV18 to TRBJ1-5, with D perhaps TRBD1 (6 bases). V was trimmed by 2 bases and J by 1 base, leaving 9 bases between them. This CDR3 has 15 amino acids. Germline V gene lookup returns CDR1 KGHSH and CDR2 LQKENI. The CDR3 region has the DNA TGTGCCAGCTCACCATCCCAGGGGAGCAATCAGCCCCAGCATTTT. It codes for CASSPSQGSNQPQHF.

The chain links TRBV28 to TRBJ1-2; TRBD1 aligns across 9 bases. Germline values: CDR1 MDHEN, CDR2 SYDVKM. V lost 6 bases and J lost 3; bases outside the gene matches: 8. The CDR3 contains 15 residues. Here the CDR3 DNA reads TGTGCCAGCAGACCGACAGGGGGTTTGCACTATGGCTACACCTTC. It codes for CASRPTGGLHYGYTF.

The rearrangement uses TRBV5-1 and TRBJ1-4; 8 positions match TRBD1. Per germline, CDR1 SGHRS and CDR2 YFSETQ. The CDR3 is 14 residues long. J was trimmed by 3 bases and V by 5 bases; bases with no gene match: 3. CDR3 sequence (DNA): TGCGCCAGCAGACCAGGGGGCCCTAATGAAAAACTGTTTTTT. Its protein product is CASRPGGPNEKLFF. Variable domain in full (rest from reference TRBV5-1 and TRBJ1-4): KAGVTQTPRYLIKTRGQQVTLSCSPISGHRSVSWYQQTPGQGLQFLFEYFSETQRNKGNFPGRFSGRQFSNSRSEMNVSTLELGDSALYLCASRPGGPNEKLFFGSGTQLSVL.

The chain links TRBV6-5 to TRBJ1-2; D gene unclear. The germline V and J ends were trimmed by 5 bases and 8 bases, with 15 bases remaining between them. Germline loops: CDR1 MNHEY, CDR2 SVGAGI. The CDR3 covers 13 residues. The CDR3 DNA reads TGTGCCAGCAGTCAGCCCCCATCGGGAGGCTACACCTTC. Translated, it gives CASSQPPSGGYTF.

DNA of the CDR3: TGTGCCAGCAGTGAGTGGGGACAGACCTATGGCTACACCTTC. Its translation: CASSEWGQTYGYTF. V gene TRBV6-1 combines with J gene TRBJ1-2, with 7 positions matching TRBD1. V was pared by 3 bases and J by 4 bases, with 5 bases of the junction left unmatched. The CDR3 consists of 14 residues. From germline, CDR1 is MNHNS and CDR2 SASEGT.